This TCR beta chain derives from a study of T cells in Graves' hyperthyroidism and ophthalmopathy. The hyperthyroidism was newly diagnosed and had lasted under 2 months; the patients were aged 18 to 65. The study left out patients who had uncontrolled infection, other autoimmune disease, pregnancy or lactation. This clonotype was picked up many times. Its antigen is still unknown. RNA transcripts served as the template for amplifying TCR beta CDR3 regions. HTBI primers drove first-round RT-PCR of the TCR CDR3. TCRdb re-derived calls from the multiplex PCR reads in MiXCR, one entry per CDR3 protein. In the table there are 400,000 to 500,000 distinct CDR3 sequences, around an eighth of which are singletons. The study, taken as a whole, reports: Most expanded thyroid clonotypes above 0.001 recurred in blood.

The length of the CDR3 is 14 residues. Germline V gene sequence: CDR1 SGHRS, CDR2 YFSETQ. The germline V and J ends were trimmed by 0 bases and 6 bases, with 13 bases remaining between them. The chain combines TRBV5-1 with TRBJ2-7; possibly TRBD1 or TRBD2 for D (5 bases each). The TCR originated in a young woman with Graves' hyperthyroidism. Sequenced input: blood. The CDR3 DNA reads as TGCGCCAGCAGCTTGGCTGGGGGAAAGGGCGAGCAGTACTTC. Translated: CASSLAGGKGEQYF.